A selection of T cell receptor beta chains follows, all from one sample in a study of regulatory T cells in long-lasting Graves disease. TCRdb re-called the multiplex PCR reads through MiXCR, storing one row per CDR3 protein. In the table there are more than 350,000 distinct CDR3 sequences, roughly a fifth of which are singletons. Sequencing used peripheral blood mononuclear cells (PBMCs), obtained when the disease was refractory, from a patient treated with antithyroid drugs. The receptors derive from a female donor with Graves disease. CDR3s include the opening cysteine and the closing phenylalanine or tryptophan. The order of the fields is J gene, V gene, D gene, CDR3 protein. The D gene is left open where the match is weak.

TRBJ1-1,TRBV20-1,TRBD1,CSAGAGGFAEAFF
TRBJ2-5,TRBV29-1,TRBD1,CSGLTGRETQYF
TRBJ2-7,TRBV7-9,-,CASALRGYEQYF
TRBJ1-5,TRBV6-1,-,CASIKQGSAINQPQHF
TRBJ2-5,TRBV18,-,CASSPPDRGETQYF
TRBJ1-5,TRBV6-1,-,CASSVPEGPYSNQPQHF
TRBJ2-7,TRBV13,TRBD2,CASSVLSGLAAYEQYF
TRBJ2-1,TRBV12-3/TRBV12-4,-,CASSFGIVASNEQFF
TRBJ2-2,TRBV7-6,-,CASIPVGYTGELFF
TRBJ1-5,TRBV30,-,CAWSIGPNQPQHF
TRBJ2-2,TRBV11-2,-,CASSSKFGAGGELFF
TRBJ2-2,TRBV9,TRBD2,CASSVELATTGELFF
TRBJ1-1,TRBV30,-,CAWSTGVSAEAFF
TRBJ1-5,TRBV10-3,TRBD1,CAISGGQGPSQPQHF
TRBJ2-5,TRBV3-1,-,CASSPHEGQETQYF
TRBJ2-5,TRBV15,-,CATSRAGEETQYF
TRBJ2-7,TRBV7-3,-,CASSLTRLDEQYF
TRBJ1-5,TRBV19,-,CASRGRGSNQPQHF
TRBJ2-7,TRBV20-1,TRBD2,CSASLTSGSYEQYF
TRBJ2-2,TRBV20-1,-,CSARFQINTGELFF
TRBJ2-7,TRBV2,TRBD1,CASSPGTGDYEQYF
TRBJ1-1,TRBV10-2,-,CASSDLGGSLNTEAFF
TRBJ1-1,TRBV20-1,-,CSAGGLVAFF
TRBJ2-2,TRBV20-1,TRBD1,CSASRDRGEELFF
TRBJ1-2,TRBV19,-,CASKANSGYTF
TRBJ2-1,TRBV5-1,TRBD2,CASRGLAGDNEQFF
TRBJ1-2,TRBV19,TRBD1,CASSISGQGQGYTF
TRBJ2-7,TRBV19,TRBD1,CASSFAGGTYEQYF
TRBJ1-5,TRBV5-1,-,CASSLGEDSNQPQHF
TRBJ2-7,TRBV20-1,-,CSAEKGAGMDSYEQYF
TRBJ1-1,TRBV19,-,CASRTAGYAEAFF
TRBJ1-1,TRBV19,-,CASKRIMNTEAFF
TRBJ2-7,TRBV5-1,-,CASSLGTNSYEQYF
TRBJ2-7,TRBV29-1,TRBD1,CSASGTAIEQYF
TRBJ2-7,TRBV25-1,-,CASRSEISSYEQYF
TRBJ1-2,TRBV29-1,TRBD1,CSALGTGNNYGYTF
TRBJ2-5,TRBV20-1,TRBD1,CSASVTGTGGEIETQYF
TRBJ1-5,TRBV28,-,CASSNSRRGAQHF
TRBJ2-2,TRBV28,-,CASNLLRSTGELFF
TRBJ2-7,TRBV6-2/TRBV6-3,TRBD1,CASSLYTGGASHEQYF
TRBJ2-5,TRBV15,TRBD1,CATSRAGGRETQYF
TRBJ1-1,TRBV28,-,CASSLTTGRAEAFF
TRBJ2-7,TRBV28,-,CASSQPTVQYF
TRBJ1-1,TRBV18,-,CASSPWKGWNTEAFF
TRBJ2-2,TRBV3-1,-,CASSQADSNTGELFF
TRBJ2-2,TRBV11-3,-,CASSSGLGELFF
TRBJ2-2,TRBV7-3,-,CASSLEPRGNTGELFF
TRBJ1-1,TRBV5-5,-,CASSLAWESTTEAFF
TRBJ2-3,TRBV6-2/TRBV6-3,-,CASSSTWAGSLTDTQYF
TRBJ2-2,TRBV30,TRBD1,CACTKGADGELFF
TRBJ2-7,TRBV5-1,-,CASSDTAGGLDSYEQYF
TRBJ1-2,TRBV30,-,CACRGGEGYTF
TRBJ2-3,TRBV3-1,-,CASSVTLGDTQYF
TRBJ2-1,TRBV14,-,CASSQPTNEQFF
TRBJ2-7,TRBV7-9,-,CASSFDRTGYSSYEQYF
TRBJ2-3,TRBV7-9,-,CASSDPLPGDTQYF